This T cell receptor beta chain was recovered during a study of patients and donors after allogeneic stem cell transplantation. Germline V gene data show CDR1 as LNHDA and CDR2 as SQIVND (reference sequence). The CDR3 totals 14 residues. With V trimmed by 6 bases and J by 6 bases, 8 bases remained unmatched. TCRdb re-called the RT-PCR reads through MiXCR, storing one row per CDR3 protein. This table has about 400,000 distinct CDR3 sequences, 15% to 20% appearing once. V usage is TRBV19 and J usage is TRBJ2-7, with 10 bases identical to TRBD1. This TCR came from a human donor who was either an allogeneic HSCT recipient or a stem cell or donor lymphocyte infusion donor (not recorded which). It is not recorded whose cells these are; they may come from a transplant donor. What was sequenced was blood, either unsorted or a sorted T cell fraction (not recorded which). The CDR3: CASRKGQGMSEQYF. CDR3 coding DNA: TGTGCCAGTAGGAAGGGACAGGGGATGAGCGAGCAGTACTTC.